The rows below give T cell receptor beta chains drawn from one sample of a study of T-cell reconstitution after alpha-beta-depleted transplantation in children. MiXCR, run by TCRdb on the PCR reads, gives a single entry per CDR3 protein. Of roughly 100,000 distinct CDR3 sequences detected, 7% to 8% appear once; the ten largest clones hold approximately 16%. The specimen comprised PBMCs, sampled before TCRalphabeta/CD19-depleted stem cell transplant. These receptors all stem from a boy aged 2 to 10 with acute lymphoblastic leukemia, due to receive a stem cell transplant. Both conserved end residues are part of each CDR3. A D gene is named only where the DNA matches it firmly. Expanded clones are given a class, and other clones once, few, many or no size at all.

V gene	J gene	D gene	clone size	CDR3 protein	CDR3 DNA
TRBV27	TRBJ2-2	-	many	CASSLWFPNTGELFF	TGTGCCAGCAGTTTGTGGTTCCCGAACACCGGGGAGCTGTTTTTT
TRBV20-1	TRBJ2-7	TRBD1	many	CSANYMDRPYEQYF	TGCAGTGCTAACTATATGGACAGGCCCTACGAGCAGTACTTC
TRBV6-1	TRBJ2-1	-	many	CASSDTGRAQFF	TGTGCCAGCAGTGATACAGGGAGGGCTCAGTTCTTC
TRBV20-1	TRBJ2-1	-	few	CSASKRGEYNEQFF	TGCAGTGCATCCAAGAGGGGAGAATACAATGAGCAGTTCTTC
TRBV3-1	TRBJ2-7	-	few	CASSQAGVEQYF	TGTGCCAGCAGCCAAGCGGGTGTCGAGCAGTACTTC
TRBV7-9	TRBJ2-7	TRBD2	many	CASSFPLAGGYEQYF	TGTGCCAGCAGCTTCCCACTAGCGGGGGGGTACGAGCAGTACTTC
TRBV11-1	TRBJ2-3	TRBD2	many	CASSPLRRGGMVGTDTQYF	TGTGCCAGCAGCCCCCTCCGACGGGGGGGGATGGTTGGTACAGATACGCAGTATTTT
TRBV7-6	TRBJ2-1	-	-	CASSLGTRQFF	TGTGCCAGCAGCTTGGGGACTCGGCAGTTCTTC
TRBV9	TRBJ2-7	-	few	CASSVYRDGAYEQYF	TGTGCCAGCAGCGTTTACCGGGACGGGGCCTACGAGCAGTACTTC
TRBV7-8	TRBJ1-4	TRBD1	many	CASSLGQYNEKLFF	TGTGCCAGCAGTTTGGGACAGTATAATGAAAAACTGTTTTTT
TRBV4-1	TRBJ2-1	-	many	CASSQVGPDGEQFF	TGCGCCAGCAGCCAAGTGGGGCCTGACGGTGAGCAGTTCTTC
TRBV5-1	TRBJ2-5	-	many	CASSLAGWYQETQYF	TGCGCCAGCAGCTTGGCCGGCTGGTACCAAGAGACCCAGTACTTC
TRBV7-2	TRBJ1-5	-	few	CASSLAWAGQPQHF	TGTGCCAGCAGCTTAGCTTGGGCGGGTCAGCCCCAGCATTTT
TRBV4-1	TRBJ2-1	-	-	CASSQELHNEQFF	TGCGCCAGCAGCCAAGAACTACACAATGAGCAGTTCTTC
TRBV14	TRBJ1-4	-	few	CASSQGANEKLFF	TGTGCCAGCAGCCAGGGGGCCAATGAAAAACTGTTTTTT
TRBV12-3/TRBV12-4	TRBJ1-1	-	many	CASSLAGARTEAFF	TGTGCCAGCAGTTTAGCGGGGGCAAGGACTGAAGCTTTCTTT
TRBV7-9	TRBJ1-4	TRBD1	many	CASSILRQGNRPNEKLFF	TGTGCCAGCAGCATACTAAGACAGGGAAATAGACCTAATGAAAAACTGTTTTTT
TRBV20-1	TRBJ2-3	-	-	CSARDRSTDTQYF	TGCAGTGCTAGAGACAGGAGCACAGATACGCAGTATTTT
TRBV7-2	TRBJ2-6	-	many	CASSLDWGSGANVLTF	TGTGCCAGCAGCTTAGACTGGGGGTCTGGGGCCAACGTCCTGACTTTC
TRBV12-3/TRBV12-4	TRBJ2-7	TRBD2	many	CASSLVREGEQYF	TGTGCCAGCAGTTTAGTTAGGGAGGGCGAGCAGTACTTC
TRBV7-6	TRBJ1-4	-	-	CASSLGVLNEKLFF	TGTGCCAGCAGCTTAGGGGTGCTTAATGAAAAACTGTTTTTT
TRBV7-9	TRBJ2-1	-	-	CAGRESSYNEQFF	TGTGCCGGCCGGGAAAGCTCCTACAATGAGCAGTTCTTC
TRBV7-2	TRBJ1-2	-	-	CASTLGKGVNYGYTF	TGTGCCAGCACCCTTGGGAAAGGGGTTAACTATGGCTACACCTTC
TRBV6-1	TRBJ2-4	-	-	CASSPGGVVNIQYF	TGTGCCAGCAGTCCCGGTGGGGTCGTGAACATTCAGTACTTC
TRBV7-2	TRBJ1-1	-	many	CASSYGANTEAFF	TGTGCCAGCAGCTATGGCGCGAACACTGAAGCTTTCTTT
TRBV5-1	TRBJ2-7	TRBD2	many	CASSPPGGYEQYF	TGCGCCAGCAGCCCACCGGGGGGCTACGAGCAGTACTTC
TRBV5-6	TRBJ2-1	-	many	CASSPSIYNEQFF	TGTGCCAGCAGCCCCTCGATCTACAATGAGCAGTTCTTC
TRBV6-4	TRBJ2-3	TRBD2	many	CASSDSNGGGTDTQYF	TGTGCCAGCAGTGACTCGAACGGGGGGGGCACAGATACGCAGTATTTT
TRBV9	TRBJ1-2	-	many	CASSVGVGAGYGYTF	TGTGCCAGCAGCGTAGGGGTCGGGGCTGGGTATGGCTACACCTTC